This T cell receptor (beta chain) was retrieved from a study of blood T cell repertoires in COVID-19. Background on the study: Sites in the United States, Italy and Spain provided acute and convalescent COVID-19 samples. The cDNA or gDNA used as material had been derived from T cells, B-cell-depleted T cells, or PBMCs.

Patients at the Seattle site were enrolled during active infection and followed longitudinally. In the source study's methods: Reference gene primer amplification gave estimated nucleated cell counts. The repertoire was sequenced with immunoSEQ multiplex PCR; TCRdb's copy has only in-frame clones and lacks some. V and J calls plus clone size are reproduced from that table; the DNA served to infer D and trimming. The sample lists about 180,000 clones, 80% to 85% occurring once. Germline lookup yields CDR1 SGHRS and CDR2 YFSETQ. With 7 bases removed from V and 8 bases from J, the gap between germline ends came to 15 bases. This CDR3 region has 13 residues.

This TCR was recovered from a woman in her 70s with COVID-19, enrolled during active disease. This chain uses TRBV5-1 with TRBJ1-4; D unresolved. The sequenced sample consisted of peripheral blood. The CDR3 here is CASRVTGEEKLFF. The CDR3 DNA sequence: TGCGCCAGCCGTGTGACCGGGGAGGAAAAACTGTTTTTT.